Shown below are 15 T cell receptor beta chains from a single sample sequenced in a study of OX40 agonist ivuxolimab in advanced cancers. Profiling relied on immunoSEQ multiplex PCR, and the TCRdb table lists in-frame clones only, not all of them. The sample gives over 70,000 clones, about 92% of which show up once; roughly an eighth is in the top ten. The sequences come from CD4+ or CD8+ T cells sorted from blood, collected in a trial of the OX40 agonist ivuxolimab. The receptor set was obtained from an adult with an advanced solid tumor such as melanoma, head and neck, liver or kidney cancer.

V gene TRBV25-1 combines with J gene TRBJ2-3, with TRBD1 identical over 7 bases. Germline values: CDR1 MGHDK, CDR2 SYGVNS. Germline trimming cut 0 bases from V and 1 base from J; bases unmatched to any gene: 4. The CDR3 contains 16 residues. The CDR3 loop is CASSEYDRAGTDTQYF. The CDR3 DNA is TGTGCCAGCAGTGAATACGACAGGGCTGGCACAGATACGCAGTATTTT.

The chain recombines TRBV27 with TRBJ2-7; TRBD1 agrees at 9 bases. V trimming: 4 bases; J trimming: 6 bases; junction bases outside the gene matches: 4. Germline V gene sequence: CDR1 MNHEY, CDR2 SMNVEV (reference sequence). The CDR3 extends over 13 amino acids. The CDR3 nucleotides read TGTGCCAGCAGTTCCCCGGGACAGGGCGAGCAGTACTTC. Translation: CASSSPGQGEQYF.

This clone has only one observation. The CDR3 DNA is TGCGCCAGCAGCCAAGATTCTGGGGATAGCACTGAAGCTTTCTTT. This gives the protein CASSQDSGDSTEAFF. The genes are TRBV4-3 and TRBJ1-1, with unresolved D. This CDR3 has 15 amino acids. V lost 0 bases, J lost 4 bases, and 12 bases lay in between. In germline, CDR1 is LGHNA, CDR2 YSLEER.

This chain joins TRBV27 and TRBJ2-1; 9 nucleotides line up with TRBD2. Germline loops: CDR1 MNHEY, CDR2 SMNVEV (reference sequence). The CDR3 totals 15 residues. J lost 3 bases, V lost 4 bases, and 4 bases had no gene match. This chain's CDR3 is CASSYGLAIYNEQFF. CDR3 DNA: TGTGCCAGCAGTTATGGACTAGCGATCTACAATGAGCAGTTCTTC.

This chain links TRBV11-3 with TRBJ2-2, with D tentatively TRBD2 (5 bases). The CDR3 contains 15 residues. CDR1 is SGHNT and CDR2 is YENEEA in the germline V gene. Trimming took off 5 bases at V and 1 base at J, with 11 bases between the two ends. The CDR3 nucleotides are TGTGCCAGCAGCCCGTTAAGCGGGAACACCGGGGAGCTGTTTTTT. It is translated as CASSPLSGNTGELFF.

J is TRBJ2-7 and V is TRBV5-4; D assignment may be TRBD1 or TRBD2 (5 bases each). Trimming shortened V by 5 bases and J by 6 bases, and 24 bases separated the two germline ends. The CDR3 extends over 16 amino acids. Germline values: CDR1 SGHNT, CDR2 YYREEE (reference sequence). CDR3 sequence: CASRLGDTRPSSEQYF. In DNA, the CDR3 is TGTGCCAGCAGACTGGGGGATACCCGGCCTTCGAGCGAGCAGTACTTC.

J is TRBJ2-1 and V is TRBV7-8; 10 bases are a match to TRBD2. Unmatched junction bases numbered 8, after V lost 5 bases and J lost 7 bases. CDR3 length equals 15 residues. CDR1 is SGHVS, CDR2 FQNEAQ, per germline. The CDR3 nucleotides read TGTGCCAGCAGCAGTAGCGGGGGGAGAGGGAATGAGCAGTTCTTC. It translates to CASSSSGGRGNEQFF.

The chain carries TRBV7-2 and TRBJ2-7; TRBD1 matches at 9 bases. Germline V gene data show CDR1 as SGHTA and CDR2 as FQGNSA. The V and J ends lost 4 bases and 5 bases, in that order; junction bases with no gene match: 15. The CDR3 is 17 residues long. CDR3 coding DNA: TGTGCCAGCAGCTCCTACGGCCGGAACAGGGGGCTGGACGAGCAGTACTTC. Encoded protein: CASSSYGRNRGLDEQYF.

The chain couples TRBV2 to TRBJ1-1; D is unresolved. Trimming left V 4 bases short and J 0 bases short, with 18 bases between. This CDR3 comprises 17 residues. Per the germline V gene, CDR1 is SNHLY and CDR2 is FYNNEI. This CDR3 reads CASSALGQTAMNTEAFF. Written as DNA, the CDR3 is TGTGCCAGCAGTGCCTTAGGGCAGACGGCAATGAACACTGAAGCTTTCTTT.

The rearrangement uses TRBV28 and TRBJ1-2; unclear D gene. From germline, CDR1 is MDHEN and CDR2 SYDVKM. Deletions cut 7 bases from V and 3 bases from J, with 21 bases between. This CDR3 spans 16 amino acids. The CDR3, as DNA: TGTGCCAGCACCGAACTGCGGGGTCCCTTATACTATGGCTACACCTTC. It translates to CASTELRGPLYYGYTF.

The rearrangement joins TRBV29-1 to TRBJ2-7; weak D call: TRBD2 (5 bases). Per the germline V gene, CDR1 is SQVTM and CDR2 is ANQGSEA. V was pared by 8 bases and J by 3 bases, with 11 bases between. This CDR3 spans 11 amino acids. The CDR3 loop reads CSFRRGYEQYF. The CDR3 nucleotides are TGCAGCTTCAGACGGGGCTACGAGCAGTACTTC.

The chain uses TRBV6-5 and TRBJ2-3; D possibly matches TRBD1 or TRBD2 (5 bases each). The V gene lost 3 bases and the J gene lost 6 bases, with 10 bases spanning the gap. CDR1 is MNHEY and CDR2 is SVGAGI in the germline V gene. The CDR3 runs to 13 residues. The CDR3 coding sequence is TGTGCCAGCAGTTATGTGGGGGAGGATACGCAGTATTTT. The encoded protein is CASSYVGEDTQYF.

This clone was observed a single time. The chain uses TRBV21-1 and TRBJ2-1. TRBV21-1 is shown as a pseudogene. CDR3 size: 13 residues. The CDR3 DNA reads TGTGCCAGCAGCAAAGTCTTGGGGGATGAGCAGTTCTTC. Translation gives CASSKVLGDEQFF.

This chain links TRBV7-9 with TRBJ1-1, with TRBD1 as a possible D gene (5 bases). Between the trimmed V and J ends, which lost 3 bases and 6 bases, there was a span of 11 bases. The CDR3 is 13 residues long. Per the germline V gene, CDR1 is SEHNR and CDR2 is FQNEAQ (reference sequence). CDR3 in DNA: TGTGCCAGCAGCTTCAGCCGGGACGCTGAAGCTTTCTTT. It encodes CASSFSRDAEAFF. The full variable domain, completed using reference TRBV7-9 and TRBJ1-1, is DTGVSQNPRHKITKRGQNVTFRCDPISEHNRLYWYRQTLGQGPEFLTYFQNEAQLEKSRLLSDRFSAERPKGSFSTLEIQRTEQGDSAMYLCASSFSRDAEAFFGQGTRLTVV.

The chain is built from TRBV11-2 and TRBJ1-1; D call uncertain. The germline V and J ends were trimmed by 2 bases and 1 base, with 8 bases remaining between them. Germline-derived CDR1 and CDR2 are SGHAT and FQNNGV. The CDR3 contains 14 residues. The CDR3 DNA sequence: TGTGCCAGCAGCTTAACCCTGTCGAACACTGAAGCTTTCTTT. Translating it yields CASSLTLSNTEAFF.